A single sample is the source of the 9 T cell receptor beta chains below, sequenced in a study of shared clonotypes between healthy human individuals. Measured with immunoSEQ multiplex PCR; TCRdb has only the in-frame clones, and not every one. The sample has about 1.1 million clones; approximately 80% are singletons. The material sequenced was memory CD4+ T cells from PBMCs. Described subset: CD45RA-negative fraction. These receptor sequences come from a young man in good health. Some clones in this sample may be carry-over from other donors' samples.

V usage is TRBV7-2 and J usage is TRBJ2-7, with TRBD2 identical over 9 bases. CDR1 SGHTA and CDR2 FQGNSA come from the germline V gene. V lost 0 bases and J lost 5; bases outside the gene matches: 8. This CDR3 has 16 amino acids. The chain's CDR3 is CASSLAIAGEFHEQYF. CDR3 coding DNA: TGTGCCAGCAGCTTAGCGATAGCGGGAGAATTCCACGAGCAGTACTTC.

Remarks on this clone: Sequence at one end of the junction differs from germline and may be a read error. The chain combines TRBV5-6 with TRBJ1-5; a possible D gene is TRBD1 (5 bases). CDR1 is SGHDT and CDR2 is YYEEEE in the germline V gene. The CDR3 sequence is 16 residues long. CDR3 DNA: TGTGCCAGCGGCTTTGATGGGGGATCGATCAATCAGCCCCAGCATTTT. Its protein is CASGFDGGSINQPQHF.

On this clone itself: Other DNA sequences in this sample translate to the same CDR3. This chain links TRBV9 with TRBJ1-3, with D possibly being TRBD1 (6 bases). From germline, CDR1 is SGDLS and CDR2 YYNGEE. The CDR3 contains 15 residues. The V gene lost 0 bases and the J gene lost 3 bases, with 10 bases spanning the gap. DNA of the CDR3: TGTGCCAGCAGCGTAGGGGGGCAGGGTGGAAACACCATATATTTT. Amino acid sequence: CASSVGGQGGNTIYF.

CDR3 loop: CASSQGSGPSTDTQYF. The CDR3 DNA reads TGCGCCAGCAGCCAAGGTAGCGGCCCTAGCACAGATACGCAGTATTTT. The rearrangement joins TRBV4-1 to TRBJ2-3; maybe TRBD2 (6 bases). V was clipped by 1 base and J by 0 bases, with 11 bases between them. The germline V gene encodes CDR1 MGHRA and CDR2 YSYEKL. There are 16 residues in the CDR3.

Worth noting for this clone: The same CDR3 also results from other DNA sequences found in this sample. V is TRBV5-4 and J is TRBJ2-2; 7 nucleotides agree with TRBD2. J was trimmed by 3 bases and V by 0 bases; bases with no gene match: 8. Germline loops: CDR1 SGHNT, CDR2 YYREEE (reference sequence). The CDR3 loop spans 17 amino acids. In nucleotides, the CDR3 is TGTGCCAGCAGCTTGGGACTGGCGGGAGCGTACACCGGGGAGCTGTTTTTT. Protein product: CASSLGLAGAYTGELFF.

A remark on this clone: Other DNA sequences in the sample encode the same CDR3. The chain has TRBV7-3 and TRBJ2-1; 10 nucleotides align to TRBD2. The CDR3 is made up of 15 amino acids. The J segment lost 4 bases and the V segment lost 4 bases, leaving 4 bases of the junction unmatched. Germline V gene sequence: CDR1 SGHTA, CDR2 FQGTGA. CDR3 in amino acids: CASSSGLAVYNEQFF. The CDR3 DNA follows: TGTGCCAGCAGCTCCGGACTAGCGGTATACAATGAGCAGTTCTTC.

The CDR3 DNA reads as TGTGCCAGCAGTAAGGGGACAGGAAATTCACCCCTCCACTTT. This encodes CASSKGTGNSPLHF. This chain connects TRBV6-5 to TRBJ1-6, with 8 bases identical to TRBD1. Germline lookup yields CDR1 MNHEY and CDR2 SVGAGI. This CDR3 contains 14 residues. J lost 7 bases, V lost 5 bases, and 4 bases had no gene match.

In this sample, this clone turned up once. The rearrangement links TRBV7-8 to TRBJ2-5; no reliable D call. V lost 2 bases, J lost 3 bases, and 19 bases lay in between. The CDR3 runs 17 residues. CDR1 and CDR2 (germline): SGHVS, FQNEAQ. CDR3 nucleotide sequence: TGTGCCAGCAGCTTACTGGTGGCCCAGACTGGTAAAGAGACCCAGTACTTC. This sequence encodes CASSLLVAQTGKETQYF.

This clone showed up just once. The chain is built from TRBV6-6 and TRBJ1-2; 10 positions match TRBD1. Unmatched junction bases numbered 6, after V lost 3 bases and J lost 8 bases. The CDR3 runs 14 residues. Germline values: CDR1 MNHNY, CDR2 SVGAGI (reference sequence). CDR3 residues: CASSYRDRGRGYTF. The DNA of the CDR3 is TGTGCCAGCAGTTATCGGGACAGGGGTCGGGGCTACACCTTC.